This T cell receptor (beta chain) is drawn from a study of blood T cell repertoires in COVID-19. For the study at large: Sources were T cells, B-cell-depleted T cells, or PBMCs; the material itself was cDNA or gDNA.

Cohorts were determined from participant-reported clinical history. Cohort 3 recovery required two negative PCRs, clearance, or symptom resolution. How the authors handled the data: Cell counts per sample came from amplifying reference gene primers. Profiling relied on immunoSEQ multiplex PCR, and the TCRdb table lists in-frame clones only, not all of them. That table is the source of V, J and clone size, and D and trimming were worked out from the DNA. Altogether 150,000 or so clones are present, 82% being singletons, with the ten largest covering approximately 10%. The sequence was collected from a man between 45 and 60 years old who had recovered from COVID-19. Sequencing was done on a sample of PBMCs or T cells enriched from blood (not recorded which).

The CDR3 spells CASSVVQGDYNEQFF. The CDR3 DNA sequence: TGTGCCAGCAGCGTAGTACAAGGAGATTACAATGAGCAGTTCTTC. The chain is built from TRBV9 and TRBJ2-1; no definite D call. This CDR3 has 15 residues. V was clipped by 0 bases and J by 4 bases, with 11 bases between them. Germline assignment: CDR1 SGDLS and CDR2 YYNGEE.